This is a list of T cell receptor beta chains from one sample in a study of T cell changes during pregnancy in multiple sclerosis. Some clones are missing from TCRdb's copy, which holds only in-frame ones; the method was immunoSEQ multiplex PCR. The table shows roughly 110,000 clones, with 80% to 95% occurring only once. Sample: peripheral blood, taken in the third trimester of pregnancy. The receptors derive from a female donor with multiple sclerosis, enrolled in a pregnancy study. Each CDR3 is given with its conserved first and last residue. A D gene is named only where the DNA matches it firmly. Expanded clones are given a class, and other clones once, few, many or no size at all.

TRBV30,TRBD2,TRBJ2-7,-,TGTGCCTGGACCTCCGGGACTAGAGCCTACGAGCAGTACTTC,CAWTSGTRAYEQYF
TRBV6-5,TRBD1,TRBJ1-5,few,TGTGCCAGCAGTTACTCGGCAGGGGGACAGCCCCAGCATTTT,CASSYSAGGQPQHF
TRBV4-1,TRBD2,TRBJ2-7,-,TGCGCCAGCAGTCGGACTAGCGCCGCCTACGAGCAGTACTTC,CASSRTSAAYEQYF
TRBV19,TRBD1,TRBJ1-2,-,TGTGCCAGTAGTGACGGACAGGGGGCGATTAACTATGGCTACACCTTC,CASSDGQGAINYGYTF
TRBV6-1,-,TRBJ2-4,-,TGTGCCAGCAGTGAAAGGGGATTGGGCTCGGGGAGGCTAGCCAAAAACATTCAGTACTTC,CASSERGLGSGRLAKNIQYF
TRBV27,-,TRBJ2-1,-,TGTGCCAGCAGTTTTGACAGGACATACAATGAGCAGTTCTTC,CASSFDRTYNEQFF
TRBV15,-,TRBJ2-7,once,TGTGCCACCAGCAGAGAGGCCACCACCTACGAGCAGTACTTC,CATSREATTYEQYF
TRBV30,-,TRBJ1-1,few,TGTGCCTGGAGTGTATCAATAGTTACTGAAGCTTTCTTT,CAWSVSIVTEAFF
TRBV5-1,TRBD1,TRBJ1-1,-,TGCGCCAGCATCGTTCGCCCAGGGGGCAACACTGAAGCTTTCTTT,CASIVRPGGNTEAFF
TRBV5-4,-,TRBJ2-1,-,TGTGCCAGCAGCGGAACCCCGGGTGAGCAGTTCTTC,CASSGTPGEQFF
TRBV28,-,TRBJ2-2,-,TGTGCCAGCAGTTCTTTAGAGCGGTTGGCGGGGGAGCTGTTTTTT,CASSSLERLAGELFF
TRBV21-1,-,TRBJ1-1,-,TGTGCCAGCACAGACAGGGGGCAGGGGGATACTGAAGCTTTCTTT,CASTDRGQGDTEAFF
TRBV28,TRBD1,TRBJ2-5,-,TGTGCCAGCAGTTTAAGTGCAGGGGGAAAGGAGACCCAGTACTTC,CASSLSAGGKETQYF
TRBV5-4,-,TRBJ1-6,-,TGTGCCAGCAGCGTGTCCAGGGGAGAGAATTCACCCCTCCACTTT,CASSVSRGENSPLHF
TRBV7-3,TRBD2,TRBJ2-4,-,TGTGCCAGCAGCTTAGCGCTAGCGGGGGATCAATGCTGGTACATTCAGTACTTC,CASSLALAGDQCWYIQYF
TRBV6-1,TRBD2,TRBJ2-5,once,TGTGCCAGCAGTGAGACTAGCGGGGGGGCCGGGACCCAGTACTTC,CASSETSGGAGTQYF
TRBV9,-,TRBJ2-1,-,TGTGCCAGCAGCGCCCGAGGCCTTTCTTACAATGAGCAGTTCTTC,CASSARGLSYNEQFF
TRBV11-3,TRBD2,TRBJ2-3,-,TGTGCCAGCAGCCCGGCGGGAGTAAAAGATACGCAGTATTTT,CASSPAGVKDTQYF
TRBV9,-,TRBJ2-1,-,TGTGCCAGCAGCGTAGATTTAGCGAGGCACAATGAGCAGTTCTTC,CASSVDLARHNEQFF
TRBV7-8,TRBD1,TRBJ1-3,-,TGTGCCAGCAGCGGGGACAGAGCGGGAAACACCATATATTTT,CASSGDRAGNTIYF
TRBV5-1,-,TRBJ1-5,-,TGCGCCAGTACCCCGGGACTTGGCAATCAGCCCCAGCATTTT,CASTPGLGNQPQHF
TRBV6-1,TRBD1,TRBJ1-2,-,TGTGCCAGCAGTGAAAGTACAGGGGGAGGGTATGGCTACACCTTC,CASSESTGGGYGYTF
TRBV2,TRBD2,TRBJ2-2,-,TGTGCCAGCACGAGGGAGGAGACTAGCGGGGGGTCCACCGGGGAGCTGTTTTTT,CASTREETSGGSTGELFF
TRBV6-6,-,TRBJ1-1,-,TGTGCCAGCAGTTACTCGAGGGGACTAAACACTGAAGCTTTCTTT,CASSYSRGLNTEAFF
TRBV2,-,TRBJ1-5,-,TGTGCCAGCAGTGGGCCTTTGGAGGACCGGGGAGGTCAGCCCCAGCATTTT,CASSGPLEDRGGQPQHF
TRBV6-1,TRBD1,TRBJ1-2,-,TGTGCCAGCAGAAAGACAGGGGTTAACAATGGCTACACCTTC,CASRKTGVNNGYTF
TRBV29-1,TRBD2,TRBJ2-5,once,TGCAGCGTTGGGGGACTAGCGGGTTCAGAGACCCAGTACTTC,CSVGGLAGSETQYF
TRBV19,TRBD1,TRBJ1-2,-,TGTGCCAGTAGTATGAGAACCGGGACAGGGTTTTCTGGCTACACCTTC,CASSMRTGTGFSGYTF
TRBV9,-,TRBJ2-3,-,TGTGCCAGCAGCGTAGTTGGGGCAGGGTCTAGCACAGATACGCAGTATTTT,CASSVVGAGSSTDTQYF
TRBV28,TRBD2,TRBJ2-5,-,TGTGCCAGCAGTTCCCTAGCTAGCGGGGGGGAGACCCAGTACTTC,CASSSLASGGETQYF